Listed here are 15 T cell receptor beta chains from one sample, sequenced in a study of T cell clusters in autoimmune cytopenias. Each sample's input was 200 to 250 ng genomic DNA, 35,000 to 40,000 genome equivalents. One tube held mixed TRB-A and TRB-B primer pools for touch-down PCR. TCRdb re-called the multiplex PCR reads, yielding one record per CDR3 amino acid sequence without DNA. The sample spans 500 to 650 distinct CDR3 sequences; the ten largest clones claim 80% to 90%. The specimen was peripheral blood. These TCRs come from a human donor with an autoimmune cytopenia or autoimmune hepatitis (not recorded which).

This clonotype is labeled medium-sized based on frequency. CDR3 protein: CASSYSGSYNEQFF. The V call is TRBV6-2 or TRBV6-3, the J call TRBJ2-1; without DNA, the TCRdb call of TRBD2 cannot be checked. This CDR3 region has 14 residues. Per the germline V gene, CDR1 is MNHEY and CDR2 is SVGEGT.

Frequency places this clonotype as medium-sized. The rearrangement links TRBV18 to TRBJ2-1; with no DNA, the TCRdb D assignment of TRBD1 cannot be verified. Germline V CDR1 and CDR2: KGHSH, LQKENI. The CDR3 extends over 15 amino acids. CDR3 in amino acids: CASSPLGQGRGEQFF. Together with reference TRBV18 and TRBJ2-1, the CDR3 gives the full variable domain: NAGVMQNPRHLVRRRGQEARLRCSPMKGHSHVYWYRQLPEEGLKFMVYLQKENIIDESGMPKERFSAEFPKEGPSILRIQQVVRGDSAAYFCASSPLGQGRGEQFFGPGTRLTVL.

This chain's CDR3 is CASSLGGSGRVRETQYF. The rearrangement joins TRBV7-8 to TRBJ2-5; the TCRdb D gene call, TRBD2, has no DNA to confirm it. This CDR3 spans 17 amino acids. CDR1 SGHVS and CDR2 FQNEAQ come from the germline V gene.

This clonotype is called medium-sized based on its frequency. The chain carries TRBV6-5 and TRBJ2-4. Germline V gene lookup returns CDR1 MNHEY and CDR2 SVGAGI. CDR3 length equals 13 residues. The CDR3 spells CASNSLLENIQYF.

This clonotype is large by frequency. The CDR3 loop reads CASSSTAQHIQYF. The chain employs TRBV7-3 and TRBJ2-4; TCRdb gives TRBD1 as the D gene, but with no DNA this cannot be confirmed. Germline-derived CDR1 and CDR2 are SGHTA and FQGTGA. CDR3 length equals 13 residues.

This clonotype is labeled medium-sized based on frequency. V and J are TRBV7-9 and TRBJ1-1. The germline V gene has CDR1 SEHNR and CDR2 FQNEAQ (reference sequence). The CDR3 consists of 14 residues. The CDR3 here is CASSASGFSTEAFF. Supplemented by reference TRBV7-9 and TRBJ1-1, the full variable domain reads DTGVSQNPRHKITKRGQNVTFRCDPISEHNRLYWYRQTLGQGPEFLTYFQNEAQLEKSRLLSDRFSAERPKGSFSTLEIQRTEQGDSAMYLCASSASGFSTEAFFGQGTRLTVV.

The chain has TRBV12-3 or TRBV12-4 and TRBJ1-5. The CDR3 consists of 12 residues. The CDR3 sequence is CASSLGDQPQHF.

According to its frequency, this clonotype is medium-sized. The chain recombines TRBV20-1 with TRBJ2-5. CDR1 and CDR2 (germline): DFQATT, SNEGSKA (reference sequence). The CDR3 covers 11 residues. CDR3: CSALREETQYF.

The chain has TRBV20-1 and TRBJ2-1; TCRdb designates TRBD1, a call that cannot be tested without DNA. The CDR3 has 14 residues. Germline V gene data show CDR1 as DFQATT and CDR2 as SNEGSKA (reference sequence). CDR3 residues: CSARALGPGDEQFF.

This sequence joins TRBV6-5 and TRBJ1-2. CDR1 and CDR2 (germline): MNHEY, SVGAGI. The CDR3 has 13 residues. CDR3 protein: CASRDSLDYGYTF.

The chain joins TRBV29-1 to TRBJ1-5; the TCRdb D gene call, TRBD1, has no DNA to confirm it. The CDR3 has 13 residues. Germline V gives CDR1 SQVTM, CDR2 ANQGSEA. This CDR3 reads CSVVQGTNQPQHF.

The chain is built from TRBV2 and TRBJ2-3; the TRBD2 assignment by TCRdb is unverifiable without DNA. Germline CDR1 SNHLY, CDR2 FYNNEI. The CDR3 consists of 14 residues. The CDR3 here is CASIKLASTDTQYF.

This clonotype registers large by frequency. The chain joins TRBV19 to TRBJ2-4; absent DNA, TCRdb's TRBD1 call cannot be checked. From germline, CDR1 is LNHDA and CDR2 SQIVND (reference sequence). The CDR3 is 13 residues long. CDR3: CASSSWDVNIQYF.

The gene calls are TRBV6-5 and TRBJ1-4; with no DNA, the TCRdb D assignment of TRBD1 cannot be verified. Germline lookup yields CDR1 MNHEY and CDR2 SVGAGI. The CDR3 is 16 residues long. The CDR3 sequence: CASSQGQAVAWEKLFF.

V and J are TRBV28 and TRBJ1-5. This CDR3 has 13 amino acids. CDR1 and CDR2 (germline): MDHEN, SYDVKM. Here the CDR3 reads CASSNWGGQPQHF.